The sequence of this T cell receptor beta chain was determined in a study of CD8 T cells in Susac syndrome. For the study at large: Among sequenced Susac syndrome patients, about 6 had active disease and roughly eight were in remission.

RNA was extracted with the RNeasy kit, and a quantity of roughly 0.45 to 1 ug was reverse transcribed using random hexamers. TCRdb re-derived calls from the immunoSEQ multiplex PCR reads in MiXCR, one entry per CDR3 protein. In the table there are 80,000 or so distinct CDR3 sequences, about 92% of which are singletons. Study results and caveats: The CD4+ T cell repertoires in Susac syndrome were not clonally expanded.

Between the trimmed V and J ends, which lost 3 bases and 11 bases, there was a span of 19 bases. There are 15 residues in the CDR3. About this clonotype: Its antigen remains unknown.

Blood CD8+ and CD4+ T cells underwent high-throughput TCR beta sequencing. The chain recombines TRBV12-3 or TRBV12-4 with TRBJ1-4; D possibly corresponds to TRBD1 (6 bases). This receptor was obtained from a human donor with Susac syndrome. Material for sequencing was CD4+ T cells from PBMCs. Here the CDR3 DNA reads TGTGCCAGCAGTTTTCGCCGGGGCAGGGGAGAGAAACTGTTTTTT. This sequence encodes CASSFRRGRGEKLFF.